The 5 T cell receptor beta chains below were found in one sample sequenced in a study of low-dose radiotherapy and immunotherapy resistance in tumors. TRAV- and TRBV-specific primers primed first-strand cDNA, covering alpha and beta chains. PCR amplification of the TCRs was performed with Phusion for approximately 20 PCR cycles, and it relied on a constant-region primer together with a V-primer adapter. TCRdb passed the reads through MiXCR, listing each CDR3 protein once. The sample lists 13,000 or so distinct CDR3 sequences; under 80% were seen once. The receptor set was obtained from a human donor with advanced metastatic prostate, ovarian, gallbladder or colorectal cancer (not recorded which). This table probably holds off-target reads from a library built for another chain.

This chain links TRBV2 with TRBJ2-1; D not certain. V dropped 8 bases and J dropped 8 bases, with 13 bases sitting between them. The CDR3 totals 12 residues. In germline, CDR1 is SNHLY, CDR2 FYNNEI. The DNA of the CDR3 is TGTGCCAGCCGGCTAGTGGGTTATGAGCAGTTCTTC. It is translated as CASRLVGYEQFF.

This clonotype was seen a handful of times. This chain joins TRBV12-3 or TRBV12-4 and TRBJ2-1, with TRBD1 identical over 8 bases. The CDR3 loop spans 13 amino acids. Trimming removed 7 bases from V and 9 bases from J; junction bases left unmatched: 8. The CDR3 region is CASMPDRAGEQFF. Here the CDR3 DNA reads TGTGCCAGCATGCCGGACAGGGCGGGTGAGCAGTTCTTC.

This clonotype was observed a handful of times. The gene calls are TRBV2 and TRBJ2-5; D is undetermined. CDR1 and CDR2 (germline): SNHLY, FYNNEI. V dropped 7 bases and J dropped 5 bases, with 11 bases sitting between them. The CDR3 covers 12 residues. The CDR3 nucleotides read TGTGCCAGCAAGTCGGATGGTGAGACCCAGTACTTC. As protein: CASKSDGETQYF.

The chain combines TRBV5-5 with TRBJ1-5; D is undetermined. V lost 2 bases, J lost 6 bases, and 12 bases lay in between. The CDR3 is 14 residues long. Germline loops: CDR1 SGHKS, CDR2 YYEKEE (reference sequence). This chain's CDR3 is CASSFQSGGQPQHF. CDR3 DNA sequence: TGTGCCAGCAGCTTCCAATCAGGTGGTCAGCCCCAGCATTTT.

The rearrangement links TRBV11-2 to TRBJ2-3; D is uncertain. CDR3 size: 16 residues. V lost 4 bases and J lost 0, with 14 bases in between. Germline lookup yields CDR1 SGHAT and CDR2 FQNNGV. The CDR3 DNA sequence: TGTGCCAGCAGCTCCCGGACCCTCACTAGCACAGATACGCAGTATTTT. Encoded protein: CASSSRTLTSTDTQYF.